This T cell receptor (beta chain) stems from a study of blood T cell repertoires in COVID-19. About the research overall: The United States, Italy and Spain provided the acute and convalescent COVID-19 samples. Sources were T cells, B-cell-depleted T cells, or PBMCs; the material itself was cDNA or gDNA.

The CDR3 length is 15 residues. CDR1 LNHDA and CDR2 SQIVND come from the germline V gene (reference sequence). V lost 6 bases to trimming and J lost 2 bases, with 16 bases between them. Study processing details: From reference gene primer amplification, estimates of nucleated cell counts were derived. Measured with immunoSEQ multiplex PCR; TCRdb has only the in-frame clones, and not every one. V and J calls and clone size follow that table, whereas D and trimming were derived from the DNA. The sample carries 30,000 to 35,000 clones, approximately 92% recorded once. This receptor was obtained from an older man with acute or convalescent COVID-19. The rearrangement joins TRBV19 to TRBJ1-1; D is unclear. Sequenced sample: peripheral blood. Here the CDR3 DNA reads TGTGCCAGTAGAGGAGACCCTAATTTTAACACTGAAGCTTTCTTT. Protein product: CASRGDPNFNTEAFF. The full variable domain, with the rest looked up from reference TRBV19 and TRBJ1-1, is DGGITQSPKYLFRKEGQNVTLSCEQNLNHDAMYWYRQDPGQGLRLIYYSQIVNDFQKGDIAEGYSVSREKKESFPLTVTSAQKNPTAFYLCASRGDPNFNTEAFFGQGTRLTVV.